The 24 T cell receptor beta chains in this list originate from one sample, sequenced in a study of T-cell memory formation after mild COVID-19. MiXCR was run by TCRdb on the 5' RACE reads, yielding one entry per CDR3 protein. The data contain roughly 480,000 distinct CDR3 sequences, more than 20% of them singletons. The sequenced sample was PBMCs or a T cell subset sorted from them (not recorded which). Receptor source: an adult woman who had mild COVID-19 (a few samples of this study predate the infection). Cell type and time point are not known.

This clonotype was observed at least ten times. The CDR3 region is CASSLVQGPPDTQYF. DNA for the CDR3: TGTGCCAGCAGCTTAGTTCAGGGGCCCCCTGATACGCAGTATTTT. The chain combines TRBV11-2 with TRBJ2-3, with D tentatively TRBD1 (6 bases). In germline, CDR1 is SGHAT, CDR2 FQNNGV. V was pared by 1 base and J by 6 bases, with 14 bases between. The CDR3 is 15 residues long.

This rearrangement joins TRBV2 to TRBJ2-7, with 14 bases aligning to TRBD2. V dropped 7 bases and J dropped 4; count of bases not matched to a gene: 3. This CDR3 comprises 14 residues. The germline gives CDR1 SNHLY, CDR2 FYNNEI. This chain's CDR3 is CASTWTSGGYEQYF. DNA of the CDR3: TGTGCCAGCACCTGGACTAGCGGGGGGTACGAGCAGTACTTC. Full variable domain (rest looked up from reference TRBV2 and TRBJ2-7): EPEVTQTPSHQVTQMGQEVILRCVPISNHLYFYWYRQILGQKVEFLVSFYNNEISEKSEIFDDQFSVERPDGSNFTLKIRSTKLEDSAMYFCASTWTSGGYEQYFGPGTRLTVT.

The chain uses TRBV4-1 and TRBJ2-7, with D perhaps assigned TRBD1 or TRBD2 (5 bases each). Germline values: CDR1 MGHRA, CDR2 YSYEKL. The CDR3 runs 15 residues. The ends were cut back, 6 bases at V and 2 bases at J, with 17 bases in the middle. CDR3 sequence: CASSQGDSPPYEQYF. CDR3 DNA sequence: TGCGCCAGCAGTCAGGGAGATTCACCCCCCTACGAGCAGTACTTC.

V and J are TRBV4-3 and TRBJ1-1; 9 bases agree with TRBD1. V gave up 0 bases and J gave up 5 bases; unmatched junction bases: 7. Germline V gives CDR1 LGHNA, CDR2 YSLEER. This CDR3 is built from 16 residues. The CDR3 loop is CASSQDLTGGLTEAFF. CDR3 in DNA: TGCGCCAGCAGCCAAGATCTAACAGGGGGCTTGACTGAAGCTTTCTTT.

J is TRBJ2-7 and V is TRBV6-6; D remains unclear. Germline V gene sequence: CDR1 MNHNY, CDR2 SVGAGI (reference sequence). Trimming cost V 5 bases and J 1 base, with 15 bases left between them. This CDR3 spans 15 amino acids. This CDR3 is CASSHGLPRSYEQYF. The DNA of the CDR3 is TGTGCCAGCAGTCACGGTCTCCCAAGGTCCTACGAGCAGTACTTC.

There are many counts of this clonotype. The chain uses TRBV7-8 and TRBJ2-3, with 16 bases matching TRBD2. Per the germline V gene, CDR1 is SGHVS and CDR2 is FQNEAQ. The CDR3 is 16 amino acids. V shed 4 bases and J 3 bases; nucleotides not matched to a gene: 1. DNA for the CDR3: TGTGCCAGCAGCTCGGGACTAGCGGGGGGGACAGATACGCAGTATTTT. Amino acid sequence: CASSSGLAGGTDTQYF. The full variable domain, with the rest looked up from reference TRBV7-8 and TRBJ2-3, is GAGVSQSPRYKVAKRGQDVALRCDPISGHVSLFWYQQALGQGPEFLTYFQNEAQLDKSGLPSDRFFAERPEGSVSTLKIQRTQQEDSAVYLCASSSGLAGGTDTQYFGPGTRLTVL.

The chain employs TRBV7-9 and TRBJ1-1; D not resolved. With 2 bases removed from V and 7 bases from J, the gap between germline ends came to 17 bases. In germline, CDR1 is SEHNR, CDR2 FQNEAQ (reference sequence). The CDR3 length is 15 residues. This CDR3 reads CASSLRRVEASEAFF. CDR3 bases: TGTGCCAGCAGCTTACGGCGTGTGGAGGCCAGTGAAGCTTTCTTT.

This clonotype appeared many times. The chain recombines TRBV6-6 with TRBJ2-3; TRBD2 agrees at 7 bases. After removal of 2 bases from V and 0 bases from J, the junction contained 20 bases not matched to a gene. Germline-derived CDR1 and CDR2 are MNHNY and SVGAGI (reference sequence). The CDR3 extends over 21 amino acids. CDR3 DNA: TGTGCCAGCAGTTACGGGATGTGGTCAGCGGGAAACCTACCTAGCACAGATACGCAGTATTTT. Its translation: CASSYGMWSAGNLPSTDTQYF.

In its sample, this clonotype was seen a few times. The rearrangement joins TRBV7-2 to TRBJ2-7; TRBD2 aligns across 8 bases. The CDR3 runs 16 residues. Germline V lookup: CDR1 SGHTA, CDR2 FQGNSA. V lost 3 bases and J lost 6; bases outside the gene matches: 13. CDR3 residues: CASSFGVIGGAGEQYF. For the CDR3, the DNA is TGTGCCAGCAGCTTCGGGGTTATCGGGGGGGCTGGCGAGCAGTACTTC. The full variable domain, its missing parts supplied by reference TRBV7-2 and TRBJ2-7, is GAGVSQSPSNKVTEKGKDVELRCDPISGHTALYWYRQSLGQGLEFLIYFQGNSAPDKSGLPSDRFSAERTGGSVSTLTIQRTQQEDSAVYLCASSFGVIGGAGEQYFGPGTRLTVT.

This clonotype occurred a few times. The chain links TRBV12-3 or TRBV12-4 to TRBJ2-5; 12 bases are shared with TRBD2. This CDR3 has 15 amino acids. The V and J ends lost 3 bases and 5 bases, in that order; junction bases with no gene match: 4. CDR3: CASSFTSGGSETQYF. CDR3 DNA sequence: TGTGCCAGCAGTTTTACTAGCGGGGGGTCGGAGACCCAGTACTTC.

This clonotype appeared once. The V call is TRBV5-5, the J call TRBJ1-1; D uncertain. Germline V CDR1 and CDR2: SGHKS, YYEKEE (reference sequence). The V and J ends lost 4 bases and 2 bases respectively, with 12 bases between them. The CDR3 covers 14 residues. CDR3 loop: CASSPNWVNTEAFF. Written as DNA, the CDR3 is TGTGCCAGCAGCCCAAACTGGGTAAACACTGAAGCTTTCTTT.

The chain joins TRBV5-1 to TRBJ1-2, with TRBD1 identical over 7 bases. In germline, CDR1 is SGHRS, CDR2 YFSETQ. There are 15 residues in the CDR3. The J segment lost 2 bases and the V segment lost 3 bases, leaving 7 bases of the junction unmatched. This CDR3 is CASSYGQVSNYGYTF. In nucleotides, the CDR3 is TGCGCCAGCAGCTATGGACAGGTGTCGAACTATGGCTACACCTTC.

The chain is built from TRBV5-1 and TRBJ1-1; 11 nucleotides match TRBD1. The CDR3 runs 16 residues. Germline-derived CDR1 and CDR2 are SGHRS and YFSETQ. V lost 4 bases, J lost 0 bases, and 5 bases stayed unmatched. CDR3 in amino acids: CASSLMGQGVNTEAFF. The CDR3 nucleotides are TGCGCCAGCAGCCTGATGGGACAGGGGGTGAACACTGAAGCTTTCTTT.

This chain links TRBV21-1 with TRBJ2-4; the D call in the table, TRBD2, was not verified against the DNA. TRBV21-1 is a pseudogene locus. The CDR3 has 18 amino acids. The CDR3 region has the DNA TGTGCCAGCAGCAAAATCAGAAGGGAGATTCTAGCCAAAAACATTCAGTACTTC. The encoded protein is CASSKIRREILAKNIQYF.

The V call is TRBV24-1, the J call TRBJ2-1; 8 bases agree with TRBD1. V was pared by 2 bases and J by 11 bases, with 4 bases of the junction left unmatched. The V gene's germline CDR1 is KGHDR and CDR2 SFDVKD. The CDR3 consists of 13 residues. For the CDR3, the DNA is TGTGCCACCAGTGATTACGGACAGGGACAGCAGTTCTTC. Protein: CATSDYGQGQQFF.

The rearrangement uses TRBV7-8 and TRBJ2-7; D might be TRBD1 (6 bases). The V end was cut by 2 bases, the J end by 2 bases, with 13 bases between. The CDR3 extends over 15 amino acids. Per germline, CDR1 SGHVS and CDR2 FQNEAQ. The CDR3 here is CASSLNRVGTYEQYF. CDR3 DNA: TGTGCCAGCAGCTTAAACAGGGTAGGAACCTACGAGCAGTACTTC.

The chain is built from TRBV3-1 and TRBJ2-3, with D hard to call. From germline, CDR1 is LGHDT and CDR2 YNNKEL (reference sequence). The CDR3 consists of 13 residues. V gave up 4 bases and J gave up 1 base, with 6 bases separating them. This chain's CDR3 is CASSPLRTDTQYF. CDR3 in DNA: TGTGCCAGCAGCCCCCTGCGCACAGATACGCAGTATTTT.

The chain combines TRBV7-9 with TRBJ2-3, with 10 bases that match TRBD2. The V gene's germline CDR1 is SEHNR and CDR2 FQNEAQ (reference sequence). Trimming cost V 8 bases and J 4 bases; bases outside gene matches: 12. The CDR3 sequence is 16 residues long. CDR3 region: CASGARAGGGPDTQYF. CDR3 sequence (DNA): TGTGCCAGCGGGGCCAGAGCGGGAGGGGGCCCAGATACGCAGTATTTT.

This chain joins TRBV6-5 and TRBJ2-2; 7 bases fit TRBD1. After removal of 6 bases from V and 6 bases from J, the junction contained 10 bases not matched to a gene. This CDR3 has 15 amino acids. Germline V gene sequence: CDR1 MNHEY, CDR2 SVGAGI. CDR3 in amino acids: CASSQPRTGAGELFF. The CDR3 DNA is TGTGCCAGCAGCCAACCTCGGACAGGCGCCGGGGAGCTGTTTTTT.

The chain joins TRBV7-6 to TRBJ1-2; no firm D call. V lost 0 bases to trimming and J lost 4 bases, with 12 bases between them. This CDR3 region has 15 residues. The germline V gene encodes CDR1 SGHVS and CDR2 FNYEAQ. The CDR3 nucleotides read TGTGCCAGCAGCTTAGCGGCAGCTTCCCTCTATGGCTACACCTTC. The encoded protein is CASSLAAASLYGYTF.

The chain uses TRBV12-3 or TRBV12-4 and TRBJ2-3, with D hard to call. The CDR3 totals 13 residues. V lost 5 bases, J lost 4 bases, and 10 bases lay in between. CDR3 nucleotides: TGTGCCAGCAGTGCCGGAGCTTCAGATACGCAGTATTTT. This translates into CASSAGASDTQYF.

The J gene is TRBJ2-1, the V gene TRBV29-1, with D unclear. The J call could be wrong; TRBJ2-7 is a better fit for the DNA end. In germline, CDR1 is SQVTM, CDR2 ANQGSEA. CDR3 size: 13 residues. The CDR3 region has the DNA TGCAGCGTTGACGTCCCGTCCTACAATGAGCAGTACTTC. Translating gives CSVDVPSYNEQYF.

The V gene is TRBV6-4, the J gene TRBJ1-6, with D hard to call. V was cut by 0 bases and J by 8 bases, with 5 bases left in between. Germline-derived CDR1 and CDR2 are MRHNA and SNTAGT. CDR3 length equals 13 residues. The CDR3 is CASSDSFDSPLHF. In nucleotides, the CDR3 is TGTGCCAGCAGTGACTCTTTCGATTCACCCCTCCACTTT.

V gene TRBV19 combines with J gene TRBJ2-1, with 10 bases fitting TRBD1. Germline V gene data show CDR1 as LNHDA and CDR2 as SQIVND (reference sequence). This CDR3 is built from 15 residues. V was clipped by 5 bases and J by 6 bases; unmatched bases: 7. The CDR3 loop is CASSSSGTGVNEQFF. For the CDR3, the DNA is TGTGCCAGTAGTTCCTCCGGGACAGGGGTCAATGAGCAGTTCTTC.